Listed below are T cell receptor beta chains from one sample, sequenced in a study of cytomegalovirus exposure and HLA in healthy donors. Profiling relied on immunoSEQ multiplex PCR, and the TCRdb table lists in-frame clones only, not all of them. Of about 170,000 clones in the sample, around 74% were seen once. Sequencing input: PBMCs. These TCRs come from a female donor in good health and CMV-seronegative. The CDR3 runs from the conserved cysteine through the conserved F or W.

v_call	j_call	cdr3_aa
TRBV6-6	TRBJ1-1	CASKKELGTEAFF
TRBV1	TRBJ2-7	CTSSFPKVREQYF
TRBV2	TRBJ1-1	CASREYGQGNTEAFF
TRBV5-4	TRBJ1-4	CASSPGGALGEKLFF
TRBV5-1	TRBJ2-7	CASSLGGYQATVEQYF
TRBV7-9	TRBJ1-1	CASSFLGQGATEAFF
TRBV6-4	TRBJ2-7	CASSRGFCCAAEQYF
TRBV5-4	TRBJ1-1	CASSRPTGENTEAFF
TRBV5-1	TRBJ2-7	CASRSQRDHSYEQYF
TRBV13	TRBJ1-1	CASSYRGLRTEAFF
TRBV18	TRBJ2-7	CASSPAQASSYEQYF
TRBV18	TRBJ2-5	CASSLQGFGETQYF
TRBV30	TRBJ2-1	CAWKGGGYNEQFF
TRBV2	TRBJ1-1	CASSVQGNTEAFF
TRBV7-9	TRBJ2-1	CASRLAGYNEQFF
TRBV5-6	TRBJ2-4	CASSHNLGQGAAKNIQYF
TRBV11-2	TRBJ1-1	CASSLGWRGTEAFF
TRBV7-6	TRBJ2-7	CASSLQGDLSYEQYF
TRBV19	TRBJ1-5	CASSVQGYSNQPQHF
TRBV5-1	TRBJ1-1	CASSPGGFNTEAFF
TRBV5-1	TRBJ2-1	CASSLATSGGNEQFF
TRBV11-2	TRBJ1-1	CASSLRSGENTEAFF
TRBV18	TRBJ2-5	CASSPLSETQYF
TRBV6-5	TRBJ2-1	CASSRDRGPVNEQFF
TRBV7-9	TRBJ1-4	CASSLTLGLGSNEKLFF
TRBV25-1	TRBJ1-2	CASSEFGGNAYGYTF
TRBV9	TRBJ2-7	CASSAAGGSPYEQYF
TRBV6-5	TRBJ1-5	CASSYSRGNQPQHF
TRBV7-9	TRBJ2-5	CASSPQTIGTQYF